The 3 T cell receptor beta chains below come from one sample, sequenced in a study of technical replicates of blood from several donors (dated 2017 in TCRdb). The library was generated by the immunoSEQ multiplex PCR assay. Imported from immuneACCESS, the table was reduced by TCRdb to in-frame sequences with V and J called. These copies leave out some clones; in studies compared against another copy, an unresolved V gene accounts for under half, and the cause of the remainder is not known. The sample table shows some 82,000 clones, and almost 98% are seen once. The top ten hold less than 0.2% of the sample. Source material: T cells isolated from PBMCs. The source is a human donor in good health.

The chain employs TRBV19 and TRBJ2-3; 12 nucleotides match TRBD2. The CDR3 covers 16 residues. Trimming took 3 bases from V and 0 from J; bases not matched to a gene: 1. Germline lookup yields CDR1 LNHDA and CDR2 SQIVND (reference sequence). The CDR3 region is CASSIGTSGSTDTQYF. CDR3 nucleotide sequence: TGTGCCAGTAGTATCGGGACTAGCGGGAGCACAGATACGCAGTATTTT. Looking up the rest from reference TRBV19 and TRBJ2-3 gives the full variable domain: DGGITQSPKYLFRKEGQNVTLSCEQNLNHDAMYWYRQDPGQGLRLIYYSQIVNDFQKGDIAEGYSVSREKKESFPLTVTSAQKNPTAFYLCASSIGTSGSTDTQYFGPGTRLTVL.

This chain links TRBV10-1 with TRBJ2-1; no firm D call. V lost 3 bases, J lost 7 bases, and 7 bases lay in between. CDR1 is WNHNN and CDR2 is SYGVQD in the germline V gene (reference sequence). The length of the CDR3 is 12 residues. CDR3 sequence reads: CASSDPLNEQFF. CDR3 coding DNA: TGCGCCAGCAGTGATCCTCTAAATGAGCAGTTCTTC.

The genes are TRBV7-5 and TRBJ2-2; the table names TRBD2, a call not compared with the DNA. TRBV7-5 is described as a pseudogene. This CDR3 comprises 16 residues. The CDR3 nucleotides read TGTGTCAGAAGCTTAAGAGGTTTTGCGAAGACCGGGGAGCTGTTTTTT. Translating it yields CVRSLRGFAKTGELFF.